The clone carrying this T cell receptor (beta chain) was seen a handful of times. What it binds is unknown. This specimen comes from a study of identical twins. Broader study findings: Reduced insertions were recorded for abundant cord blood beta clonotypes, with no such pattern in memory repertoires. Compared with unrelated sharing, twin-shared out-of-frame alpha sequences had more low-probability sequences. Potential partial confounding of zero-insertion analyses by invariant MAIT and iNKT cells was noted.

V gave up 3 bases and J gave up 5 bases, with 10 bases separating them. Germline V lookup: CDR1 SEHNR, CDR2 FQNEAQ (reference sequence). This CDR3 has 13 residues. Addition of a universal primer site occurred through template switching, and cDNA carried unique molecular identifiers. MiXCR, applied by TCRdb to the 5' RACE reads, yields one record per CDR3 protein. Of 400,000 to 550,000 distinct CDR3 sequences listed, 14% are singletons. A further study also used this sample, focusing on yellow fever vaccine responses in identical twins.

Sequenced input: CD4+ T cells sorted from blood. The sequence was obtained from a woman aged 18-29 years in good health. This sequence joins TRBV7-9 and TRBJ2-5; D not resolved. CDR3 region: CASSLDFGETQYF. The CDR3 DNA reads TGTGCCAGCAGCTTGGATTTTGGGGAGACCCAGTACTTC.